One and the same sample provided the 8 T cell receptor beta chains below, sequenced in a study of CD8 T cells in Susac syndrome. Reverse transcription of roughly 0.5 to 1 ug RNA was carried out with random hexamers. TCRdb redid the calling of the immunoSEQ multiplex PCR reads with MiXCR, one entry per CDR3 protein. The top ten hold roughly 0.13% of the sample, which has 150,000 to 200,000 distinct CDR3 sequences, just under 95% seen once. The sequenced sample was CD4+ T cells from PBMCs. Receptors were obtained from a human donor in good health.

This CDR3 reads CASSSSGIEQFF. CDR3 bases: TGTGCCAGCAGCTCTTCCGGGATTGAGCAGTTCTTC. V is TRBV12-3 or TRBV12-4 and J is TRBJ2-1; TRBD2 might be the D (5 bases). Trimming took off 6 bases at V and 9 bases at J, with 12 bases between the two ends. The CDR3 extends over 12 amino acids.

The CDR3 reads CASSLRKTQYF. The CDR3 DNA reads as TGTGCCAGCAGCTTAAGGAAGACCCAGTACTTC. V and J are TRBV7-6 and TRBJ2-5, with D unclear. The CDR3 runs 11 residues. Germline V gene lookup returns CDR1 SGHVS and CDR2 FNYEAQ. V dropped 2 bases and J dropped 6 bases, with 4 bases sitting between them.

This clonotype was seen just once. The chain carries TRBV4-1 and TRBJ2-2; D is possibly TRBD1 or TRBD2 (6 bases each). CDR3 length: 15 amino acids. The V and J ends lost 6 bases and 5 bases respectively, with 16 bases between them. Per the germline V gene, CDR1 is MGHRA and CDR2 is YSYEKL. CDR3 loop: CASRLFGGQTGELFF. CDR3 nucleotides: TGCGCCAGCAGGCTCTTCGGGGGACAAACCGGGGAGCTGTTTTTT.

The rearrangement joins TRBV20-1 to TRBJ1-2, with D maybe TRBD1 (5 bases). V gave up 0 bases and J gave up 5 bases, with 13 bases separating them. The CDR3 has 14 residues. CDR1 is DFQATT, CDR2 SNEGSKA, per germline (reference sequence). The CDR3 loop reads CSARDTGDGYGYTF. CDR3 DNA sequence: TGCAGTGCTAGAGACACGGGGGATGGGTATGGCTACACCTTC.

V gene TRBV15 combines with J gene TRBJ2-4; D possibly matches TRBD1 or TRBD2 (5 bases each). Germline CDR1 and CDR2: LNHNV and YYDKDF (reference sequence). V was clipped by 0 bases and J by 7 bases, with 10 bases between them. This CDR3 has 14 residues. The CDR3 DNA is TGTGCCACCAGCAGAGATCGATGGGGGAACATTCAGTACTTC. It is translated as CATSRDRWGNIQYF. Based on the CDR3 plus reference TRBV15 and TRBJ2-4, the full variable domain is DAMVIQNPRYQVTQFGKPVTLSCSQTLNHNVMYWYQQKSSQAPKLLFHYYDKDFNNEADTPDNFQSRRPNTSFCFLDIRSPGLGDTAMYLCATSRDRWGNIQYFGAGTRLSVL.

The chain links TRBV6-1 to TRBJ1-1; 7 bases map to TRBD1. Germline lookup yields CDR1 MNHNS and CDR2 SASEGT. This CDR3 has 15 residues. V lost 6 bases to trimming and J lost 4 bases; unmatched junction nucleotides: 11. This CDR3 reads CASRGFTGAGTEAFF. The CDR3 nucleotides read TGTGCCAGCAGAGGATTTACAGGGGCCGGCACTGAAGCTTTCTTT.

V and J are TRBV5-1 and TRBJ1-3; 7 bases map to TRBD1. V shed 4 bases and J 0 bases; nucleotides not matched to a gene: 10. From germline, CDR1 is SGHRS and CDR2 YFSETQ. The CDR3 totals 17 residues. CDR3 region: CASSPDLQGSSGNTIYF. The CDR3 nucleotides read TGCGCCAGCAGCCCGGACCTACAGGGGAGCTCTGGAAACACCATATATTTT.

V gene TRBV15 combines with J gene TRBJ2-1; D uncertain. The V end was cut by 0 bases, the J end by 2 bases, with 14 bases between. CDR1 and CDR2 from the germline V gene are LNHNV and YYDKDF (reference sequence). The CDR3 is 17 residues long. The CDR3 loop reads CATSRDFVQNPYNEQFF. The CDR3 DNA sequence: TGTGCCACCAGCAGAGATTTCGTCCAGAACCCCTACAATGAGCAGTTCTTC.